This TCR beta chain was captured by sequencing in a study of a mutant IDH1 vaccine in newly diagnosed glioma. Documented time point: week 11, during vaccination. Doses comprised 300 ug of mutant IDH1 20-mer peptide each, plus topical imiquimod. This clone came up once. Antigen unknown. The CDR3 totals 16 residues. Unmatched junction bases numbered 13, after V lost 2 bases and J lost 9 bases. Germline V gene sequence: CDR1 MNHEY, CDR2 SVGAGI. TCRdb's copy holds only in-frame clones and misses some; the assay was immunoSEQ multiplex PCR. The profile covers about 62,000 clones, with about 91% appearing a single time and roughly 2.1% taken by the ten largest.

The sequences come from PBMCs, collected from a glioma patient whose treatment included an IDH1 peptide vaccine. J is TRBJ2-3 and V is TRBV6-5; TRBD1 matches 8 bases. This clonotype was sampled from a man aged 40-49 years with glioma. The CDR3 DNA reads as TGTGCCAGCAGTTACCTGGACAGGGTGTCCCCAGGGACGCAGTATTTT. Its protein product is CASSYLDRVSPGTQYF.